These 16 T cell receptor beta chains originate from one sample sequenced in a study of human T cells and chemical hapten exposure. TCRdb analysed the RACE reads with MiXCR anew, one entry per CDR3 protein. The sample lists about 190,000 distinct CDR3 sequences; 20% to 25% were seen once. Specified time point: patch test 3, about 24 weeks after DPC sensitization. The treatment: therapeutic diphenylcyclopropenone sensitization with weekly scalp DPC. The sample was whole blood, taken in connection with sensitization to the hapten diphenylcyclopropenone (DPC). These receptors all stem from a woman between 35 and 50 years old with alopecia areata. Some clones in this sample may be carry-over from other donors' samples.

This clonotype turned up a few times. The rearrangement uses TRBV6-6 and TRBJ2-5, with TRBD1 identical over 8 bases. Germline trimming cut 6 bases from V and 4 bases from J; bases unmatched to any gene: 10. CDR1 and CDR2 from the germline V gene are MNHNY and SVGAGI (reference sequence). The CDR3 extends over 15 amino acids. The CDR3 DNA sequence: TGTGCCAGCAGACTCGGACAGGGAGAAGGAGAGACCCAGTACTTC. Encoded protein: CASRLGQGEGETQYF.

This clonotype was observed a few times. This chain links TRBV6-5 with TRBJ1-1; D gene uncertain. The ends were cut back, 4 bases at V and 8 bases at J, with 11 bases in the middle. CDR3 size: 12 residues. CDR1 is MNHEY and CDR2 is SVGAGI in the germline V gene. The CDR3 region is CASSSTTREAFF. Here the CDR3 DNA reads TGTGCCAGCAGTTCTACGACAAGGGAAGCTTTCTTT.

In nucleotides, the CDR3 is TGTGCCACGAGACTAGCGGATAATGAGCAGTTCTTC. Protein sequence: CATRLADNEQFF. The rearrangement uses TRBV10-3 and TRBJ2-1; 9 bases are a match to TRBD2. The CDR3 covers 12 residues. The J segment lost 7 bases and the V segment lost 10 bases, leaving 5 bases of the junction unmatched. From germline, CDR1 is ENHRY and CDR2 SYGVKD.

CDR3 region: CASSSDGNYGYTF. DNA of the CDR3: TGTGCCAGCAGTTCCGACGGGAACTATGGCTACACCTTC. V gene TRBV12-3 or TRBV12-4 combines with J gene TRBJ1-2, with D unclear. Trimming removed 4 bases from V and 2 bases from J, with 8 bases in between. This CDR3 is built from 13 residues.

The chain employs TRBV29-1 and TRBJ2-3; 7 bases are a match to TRBD1. The V gene end was trimmed by 3 bases and the J gene end by 2 bases; junction bases not matched to a gene: 8. The V gene's germline CDR1 is SQVTM and CDR2 ANQGSEA. This CDR3 is 15 amino acids long. The CDR3 DNA is TGCAGCGTTGACCTCGACAGGGCCCTCACAGATACGCAGTATTTT. Amino acid sequence: CSVDLDRALTDTQYF.

This clonotype showed up just a few times. The chain couples TRBV6-5 to TRBJ2-3, with unresolved D. Per the germline V gene, CDR1 is MNHEY and CDR2 is SVGAGI. V lost 5 bases and J 3 bases, leaving 12 bases between the germline ends. The CDR3 loop spans 14 amino acids. CDR3 loop: CASSPDVVTDTQYF. CDR3 nucleotides: TGTGCCAGCAGTCCGGACGTAGTTACAGATACGCAGTATTTT.

The rearrangement joins TRBV20-1 to TRBJ2-7; 13 nucleotides align to TRBD2. The germline gives CDR1 DFQATT, CDR2 SNEGSKA (reference sequence). The V gene end was trimmed by 0 bases and the J gene end by 5 bases; junction bases not matched to a gene: 7. This CDR3 has 16 amino acids. The CDR3 sequence: CSARDMTSGRTHEQYF. CDR3 in DNA: TGCAGTGCTAGAGATATGACTAGCGGGAGGACCCACGAGCAGTACTTC.

The chain combines TRBV7-2 with TRBJ2-1, with 9 bases identical to TRBD2. Germline V gene lookup returns CDR1 SGHTA and CDR2 FQGNSA. V was clipped by 2 bases and J by 10 bases; unmatched bases: 9. The CDR3 contains 15 residues. The CDR3, as DNA: TGTGCCAGCAGCTTAATAGCGGGGGTACAATCGGAGCAGTTCTTC. This codes for CASSLIAGVQSEQFF.

The rearrangement joins TRBV7-2 to TRBJ1-2; 10 nucleotides align to TRBD1. The CDR3 has 15 amino acids. V lost 3 bases, J lost 6 bases, and 7 bases stayed unmatched. The germline CDR1 and CDR2 sequences are SGHTA and FQGNSA. This CDR3 reads CASSFPGQGFDGYTF. DNA for the CDR3: TGTGCCAGCAGCTTTCCGGGACAGGGGTTTGATGGCTACACCTTC.

In its sample, this clonotype was seen once. The V gene is TRBV20-1, the J gene TRBJ1-1; D gene ambiguous. The ends were cut back, 1 base at V and 3 bases at J, with 6 bases in the middle. This CDR3 is 12 amino acids long. Per the germline V gene, CDR1 is DFQATT and CDR2 is SNEGSKA (reference sequence). CDR3 nucleotide sequence: TGCAGTGCTAGAGGTTCGTACACTGAAGCTTTCTTT. Translated, it gives CSARGSYTEAFF.

The V call is TRBV27, the J call TRBJ2-5; 7 bases agree with TRBD2. This CDR3 contains 15 residues. The germline gives CDR1 MNHEY, CDR2 SMNVEV (reference sequence). The V gene end was trimmed by 3 bases and the J gene end by 5 bases; junction bases not matched to a gene: 9. CDR3 sequence reads: CASSFSSGRGETQYF. The CDR3 DNA follows: TGTGCCAGCAGTTTCTCTAGCGGACGGGGGGAGACCCAGTACTTC.

The rearrangement links TRBV12-3 or TRBV12-4 to TRBJ2-5; D may be TRBD2 (5 bases). The length of the CDR3 is 15 residues. The V end was cut by 4 bases, the J end by 5 bases, with 17 bases between. The CDR3 coding sequence is TGTGCCAGCAGTTCTCTTCTTGGAGGTTTTGAGACCCAGTACTTC. Protein sequence: CASSSLLGGFETQYF.

This chain uses TRBV24-1 with TRBJ2-7; D gene ambiguous. There are 13 residues in the CDR3. CDR1 KGHDR and CDR2 SFDVKD come from the germline V gene. V dropped 1 base and J dropped 6 bases, with 9 bases sitting between them. The CDR3: CATSDFSGTEQYF. Written as DNA, the CDR3 is TGTGCCACCAGTGATTTTTCCGGAACCGAGCAGTACTTC.

This CDR3 is CSARAPGLAGPSEQFF. The CDR3, as DNA: TGCAGTGCTAGAGCGCCGGGACTAGCGGGACCAAGTGAGCAGTTCTTC. The V and J genes are TRBV20-1 and TRBJ2-1; 13 nucleotides align to TRBD2. The CDR3 runs 16 residues. Germline CDR1 and CDR2: DFQATT and SNEGSKA (reference sequence). V was pared by 1 base and J by 9 bases, with 9 bases of the junction left unmatched.

This chain links TRBV11-2 with TRBJ2-7; no definite D call. CDR1 is SGHAT and CDR2 is FQNNGV in the germline V gene. This CDR3 contains 14 residues. V lost 2 bases, J lost 4 bases, and 12 bases lay in between. CDR3 DNA: TGTGCCAGCAGCTTATCCACACCCTGGTACGAGCAGTACTTC. Protein product: CASSLSTPWYEQYF.

This clonotype was seen many times. This rearrangement joins TRBV20-1 to TRBJ1-4; D is undetermined. Germline CDR1 and CDR2: DFQATT and SNEGSKA (reference sequence). V was cut by 3 bases and J by 2 bases, with 13 bases left in between. The CDR3 has 15 residues. The chain's CDR3 is CSASNRLGTNEKLFF. For the CDR3, the DNA is TGCAGTGCTAGTAACAGACTTGGGACTAATGAAAAACTGTTTTTT.